This paragraph covers one T cell receptor (beta chain) sequence. Libraries were prepared by immunoSEQ multiplex PCR; TCRdb keeps only in-frame clonotypes and omits some of them. The table records 25,000 or so clones, roughly 90% of them present only once. The V end lost 3 bases, the J end lost 0 bases, and 12 bases lay between the germline ends. The CDR3 extends over 16 amino acids. CDR1 LNHDA and CDR2 SQIVND come from the germline V gene (reference sequence). These data belong to a study of T cells in localized non-small cell lung cancer. The source of this sequence is a man aged 35 to 69 with stage II lung adenocarcinoma. Sample: PBMCs, taken before any cancer treatment. The genes are TRBV19 and TRBJ1-3; tentative D call: TRBD1 (6 bases). The CDR3 nucleotides are TGTGCCAGTAGTATCAGGGGCAAGCACTCTGGAAACACCATATATTTT. Translated, it gives CASSIRGKHSGNTIYF.